These 22 T cell receptor beta chains share one sample of origin, sequenced in a study of CXCR3-negative and CXCR3-positive naive CD8 T cells. Study-wide results and limits: TRB CDR3s were more hydrophobic in CXCR3-positive than in CXCR3-negative naive cells.

Preparation of TRB cDNA libraries relied on 5' RACE carrying UMI labels. TCRdb reprocessed the 5' RACE reads and stores each CDR3 protein as one record, lacking DNA. The sample data list tens of thousands of distinct CDR3 sequences. Their target antigens are unknown. Input material: naive CXCR3+ CD8+ T cells from blood. Subset here: CD45RO-CCR7+CD27+CD95- naive CD8+ T cells expressing CXCR3 (TNR3+). These receptors all stem from a human donor in good health. Some clones in this sample may be carry-over from other donors' samples.

This rearrangement joins TRBV6-2 or TRBV6-3 to TRBJ2-1. The CDR3 has 13 amino acids. Germline V gives CDR1 MNHEY, CDR2 SVGEGT. This CDR3 is CASSYSARNEQFF.

The chain carries TRBV30 and TRBJ1-6; the TCRdb call, TRBD1, lacks DNA for checking. The CDR3 sequence is 14 residues long. CDR1 is GTSNPN, CDR2 SVGIG, per germline (reference sequence). CDR3 protein: CAWNFGAGNSPLHF.

The chain links TRBV5-1 to TRBJ1-1. CDR3 length: 13 amino acids. Germline V CDR1 and CDR2: SGHRS, YFSETQ. CDR3 sequence: CASSGDSPTEAFF.

The chain recombines TRBV15 with TRBJ2-5. Per the germline V gene, CDR1 is LNHNV and CDR2 is YYDKDF (reference sequence). This CDR3 spans 13 amino acids. The CDR3 sequence: CATTPDYQETQYF.

The V and J genes are TRBV29-1 and TRBJ2-7. Germline CDR1 reads SQVTM; CDR2 reads ANQGSEA. The CDR3 runs to 11 residues. The CDR3 is CSLIIGDEQYF.

This sequence joins TRBV15 and TRBJ1-1. The CDR3 runs 12 residues. The germline V gene has CDR1 LNHNV and CDR2 YYDKDF (reference sequence). CDR3 loop: CATSRELTEAFF.

The CDR3 is CASSFGANTEAFF. The chain combines TRBV7-9 with TRBJ1-1. The CDR3 runs to 13 residues. Per germline, CDR1 SEHNR and CDR2 FQNEAQ (reference sequence).

The V gene is TRBV12-3 or TRBV12-4, the J gene TRBJ2-3; the D call of TRBD1 rests on TCRdb alone, since no DNA is present to check it. The length of the CDR3 is 15 residues. CDR3 in amino acids: CASIHVEGLGDTQYF.

This chain joins TRBV6-5 and TRBJ2-2. The CDR3 has 15 residues. In germline, CDR1 is MNHEY, CDR2 SVGAGI. The CDR3 spells CASSYSGTMAGELFF.

V is TRBV28 and J is TRBJ2-5; TCRdb's D call, TRBD1, is unchecked because there is no DNA. The CDR3 totals 14 residues. Germline lookup yields CDR1 MDHEN and CDR2 SYDVKM. This CDR3 is CASSLPQGSETQYF.

The chain has TRBV5-1 and TRBJ2-1. The CDR3 loop spans 13 amino acids. CDR1 SGHRS and CDR2 YFSETQ come from the germline V gene. The CDR3: CASSLDEYNEQFF.

This chain uses TRBV5-1 with TRBJ1-5. The germline V gene has CDR1 SGHRS and CDR2 YFSETQ. The CDR3 covers 14 residues. The CDR3 protein is CASSLGRSNQPQHF.

The V call is TRBV20-1, the J call TRBJ2-3; the TCRdb D gene call, TRBD2, has no DNA to confirm it. The CDR3 runs 18 residues. CDR1 DFQATT and CDR2 SNEGSKA come from the germline V gene (reference sequence). The CDR3 is CSARSSGGARLSTDTQYF.

The CDR3 sequence: CASSPRGGGPYEQYF. V gene TRBV4-1 combines with J gene TRBJ2-7; lacking DNA, the TRBD1 call made by TCRdb goes unchecked. From germline, CDR1 is MGHRA and CDR2 YSYEKL. CDR3 length: 15 amino acids.

The chain combines TRBV12-3 or TRBV12-4 with TRBJ1-1; TCRdb proposes TRBD1, but this gene call is untestable without DNA. CDR3 size: 14 residues. The CDR3 here is CASSSTGANTEAFF.

The CDR3 loop is CASTWGGGTDTQYF. The chain joins TRBV6-6 to TRBJ2-3; the TCRdb call, TRBD1, lacks DNA for checking. CDR1 MNHNY and CDR2 SVGAGI come from the germline V gene (reference sequence). The CDR3 loop spans 14 amino acids.

The chain uses TRBV20-1 and TRBJ2-5; TCRdb gives TRBD2 as the D gene, but with no DNA this cannot be confirmed. CDR3 length: 14 amino acids. Per the germline V gene, CDR1 is DFQATT and CDR2 is SNEGSKA (reference sequence). The chain's CDR3 is CSARSRDSFETQYF.

The CDR3 is CAMAGTSVDEQFF. The rearrangement uses TRBV10-3 and TRBJ2-1; checking the TCRdb D call of TRBD2 is not possible without DNA. CDR3 length: 13 amino acids. Germline values: CDR1 ENHRY, CDR2 SYGVKD.

The chain carries TRBV29-1 and TRBJ2-1; the D call of TRBD1 rests on TCRdb alone, since no DNA is present to check it. There are 11 residues in the CDR3. Germline values: CDR1 SQVTM, CDR2 ANQGSEA. The chain's CDR3 is CSVGPGQGQFF.

This chain links TRBV5-6 with TRBJ2-2; no DNA is available, so the TRBD2 call from TCRdb remains unchecked. Germline CDR1 reads SGHDT; CDR2 reads YYEEEE. This CDR3 contains 16 residues. The chain's CDR3 is CASSSIAGGITGELFF.

This chain connects TRBV12-3 or TRBV12-4 to TRBJ2-5; as DNA is missing, the TRBD1 call by TCRdb cannot be tested. This CDR3 has 16 amino acids. The CDR3 protein is CASSTRWTGGEETQYF.

The chain employs TRBV6-2 or TRBV6-3 and TRBJ2-7; the TRBD2 assignment by TCRdb is unverifiable without DNA. This CDR3 is built from 14 residues. Germline CDR1 MNHEY, CDR2 SVGEGT. The CDR3 sequence: CASTSGGSSYEQYF.